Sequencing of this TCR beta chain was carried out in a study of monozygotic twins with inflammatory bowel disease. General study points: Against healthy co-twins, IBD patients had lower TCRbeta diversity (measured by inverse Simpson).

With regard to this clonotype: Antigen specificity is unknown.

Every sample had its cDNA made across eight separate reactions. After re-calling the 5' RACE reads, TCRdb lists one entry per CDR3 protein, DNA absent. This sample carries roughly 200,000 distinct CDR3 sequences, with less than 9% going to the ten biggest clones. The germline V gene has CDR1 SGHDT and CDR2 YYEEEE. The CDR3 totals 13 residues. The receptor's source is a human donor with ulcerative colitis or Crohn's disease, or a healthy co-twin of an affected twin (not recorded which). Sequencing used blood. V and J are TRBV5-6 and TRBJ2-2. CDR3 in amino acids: CASRNEDTGEQFF.